One sample yielded the 14 T cell receptor beta chains listed below, sequenced in a study of blood T cell repertoires in COVID-19. Sequencing was performed with immunoSEQ multiplex PCR; in TCRdb, only in-frame clones are kept and a portion is missing. The sample holds about 22,000 clones, roughly nine tenths seen once. Sequences were obtained from peripheral blood. All receptors come from a human donor with active COVID-19. The donor label of this sample is uncertain.

This chain uses TRBV28 with TRBJ1-5; D not certain. Germline-derived CDR1 and CDR2 are MDHEN and SYDVKM. With 4 bases removed from V and 5 bases from J, the gap between germline ends came to 3 bases. This CDR3 spans 11 amino acids. The CDR3: CASSSYQPQHF. The CDR3 DNA reads TGTGCCAGCAGTTCATATCAGCCCCAGCATTTT.

The chain couples TRBV6-4 to TRBJ2-1; D gene unclear. The germline gives CDR1 MRHNA, CDR2 SNTAGT. The CDR3 length is 14 residues. Between the trimmed V and J ends, which lost 4 bases and 5 bases, there was a span of 12 bases. CDR3 in DNA: TGTGCCAGCAGTGTTGAAGTCGAGCACAATGAGCAGTTCTTC. Its protein is CASSVEVEHNEQFF.

V gene TRBV10-2 combines with J gene TRBJ2-3, with D maybe TRBD1 (5 bases). Germline CDR1 WSHSY, CDR2 SAAADI. The CDR3 runs 14 residues. The V end lost 4 bases, the J end lost 3 bases, and 11 bases lay between the germline ends. This chain's CDR3 is CASSAFQGTDTQYF. CDR3 coding DNA: TGCGCCAGCAGTGCTTTTCAGGGTACAGATACGCAGTATTTT.

This clone was seen a few times. The gene calls are TRBV30 and TRBJ1-2, with D perhaps TRBD1 (6 bases). Germline CDR1 is GTSNPN and CDR2 is SVGIG (reference sequence). CDR3 length equals 14 residues. Trimming removed 7 bases at V and 5 bases at J, with 20 bases between. CDR3 nucleotide sequence: TGTGCCTCAGCTTGGGCAGGGGCCAGGTATGGCTACACCTTC. Amino acid sequence: CASAWAGARYGYTF. Filled out from reference TRBV30 and TRBJ1-2, the complete variable domain reads SQTIHQWPATLVQPVGSPLSLECTVEGTSNPNLYWYRQAAGRGLQLLFYSVGIGQISSEVPQNLSASRPQDRQFILSSKKLLLSDSGFYLCASAWAGARYGYTFGSGTRLTVV.

The rearrangement joins TRBV5-4 to TRBJ2-2; the D gene is possibly TRBD1 (6 bases). The V gene's germline CDR1 is SGHNT and CDR2 YYREEE (reference sequence). Trimming shortened V by 4 bases and J by 0 bases, and 13 bases separated the two germline ends. CDR3 length equals 16 residues. CDR3 amino acids: CASSLPGHANTGELFF. CDR3 bases: TGTGCCAGCAGCCTTCCGGGACATGCGAACACCGGGGAGCTGTTTTTT.

This chain links TRBV6-1 with TRBJ1-5, with 12 bases fitting TRBD1. V trimming: 3 bases; J trimming: 0 bases; junction bases outside the gene matches: 9. The CDR3 consists of 19 residues. Germline V gene data show CDR1 as MNHNS and CDR2 as SASEGT. CDR3 in DNA: TGTGCCAGCAGTGATTCGGGACAGGGGGCTACTTATAGCAATCAGCCCCAGCATTTT. Its translation: CASSDSGQGATYSNQPQHF.

This chain joins TRBV28 and TRBJ1-4; 8 bases fit TRBD1. V gave up 5 bases and J gave up 8 bases; unmatched junction bases: 10. CDR3 length equals 15 residues. Germline CDR1 is MDHEN and CDR2 is SYDVKM. CDR3 protein: CASSIPQGAREKLFF. Here the CDR3 DNA reads TGTGCCAGCAGTATCCCGCAGGGGGCGAGAGAAAAACTGTTTTTT. The whole variable domain, remainder taken from reference TRBV28 and TRBJ1-4, is DVKVTQSSRYLVKRTGEKVFLECVQDMDHENMFWYRQDPGLGLRLIYFSYDVKMKEKGDIPEGYSVSREKKERFSLILESASTNQTSMYLCASSIPQGAREKLFFGSGTQLSVL.

The J gene is TRBJ2-3, the V gene TRBV10-3; tentative D call: TRBD2 (5 bases). CDR1 is ENHRY and CDR2 is SYGVKD in the germline V gene. The V end lost 6 bases, the J end lost 4 bases, and 20 bases lay between the germline ends. CDR3 length equals 16 residues. For the CDR3, the DNA is TGTGCCATCAGCCCATCCTCGGCGGGCGGCCCAGATACGCAGTATTTT. Protein product: CAISPSSAGGPDTQYF.

This sequence joins TRBV27 and TRBJ2-2; 8 nucleotides align to TRBD2. The length of the CDR3 is 15 residues. After removal of 1 base from V and 6 bases from J, the junction contained 4 bases not matched to a gene. CDR1 and CDR2 (germline): MNHEY, SMNVEV (reference sequence). CDR3 region: CASSLYPAGAGELFF. In DNA, the CDR3 is TGTGCCAGCAGTTTATATCCAGCGGGGGCCGGGGAGCTGTTTTTT.

The rearrangement links TRBV20-1 to TRBJ1-2; maybe TRBD1 (5 bases). This CDR3 contains 17 residues. CDR1 and CDR2 from the germline V gene are DFQATT and SNEGSKA (reference sequence). The V end lost 3 bases, the J end lost 5 bases, and 25 bases lay between the germline ends. The CDR3 sequence: CSASTMVQAKPIYGYTF. The CDR3 DNA sequence: TGCAGTGCTAGTACGATGGTACAGGCTAAACCTATATATGGCTACACCTTC.

The J gene is TRBJ2-2, the V gene TRBV7-8; 11 bases line up with TRBD2. The germline gives CDR1 SGHVS, CDR2 FQNEAQ. The junction had 9 bases not matched to a gene; V was cut back by 2 bases and J by 4 bases. The CDR3 loop spans 18 amino acids. CDR3 loop: CASSLLAGGQTGTGELFF. CDR3 coding DNA: TGTGCCAGCAGCTTACTAGCGGGAGGACAAACGGGCACCGGGGAGCTGTTTTTT.

The chain's CDR3 is CASSYGTGHQPQHF. The CDR3 region has the DNA TGTGCCAGCAGTTACGGGACAGGGCATCAGCCCCAGCATTTT. The genes are TRBV6-5 and TRBJ1-5, with TRBD1 matching 9 bases. The V segment lost 2 bases and the J segment 5 bases; nucleotides outside the gene matches: 1. The CDR3 length is 14 residues. Germline CDR1 MNHEY, CDR2 SVGAGI.

CDR3 coding DNA: TGTGCCAGCAGCGTAGGGCAGGGGACTAGCGGGAGCCAGTCTCACGAGCAGTACTTC. Its translation is CASSVGQGTSGSQSHEQYF. The chain carries TRBV9 and TRBJ2-7; 14 bases line up with TRBD2. Germline CDR1 reads SGDLS; CDR2 reads YYNGEE. CDR3 length equals 19 residues. V dropped 0 bases and J dropped 5; count of bases not matched to a gene: 13.

V usage is TRBV7-8 and J usage is TRBJ2-7; tentative D call: TRBD2 (5 bases). CDR3 size: 15 residues. V lost 3 bases and J 6 bases, leaving 18 bases between the germline ends. CDR1 is SGHVS, CDR2 FQNEAQ, per germline. The CDR3 region is CASSFEGLTGFEQYF. The CDR3 DNA follows: TGTGCCAGCAGCTTTGAAGGACTCACGGGGTTCGAGCAGTACTTC. Together with reference TRBV7-8 and TRBJ2-7, the CDR3 gives the full variable domain: GAGVSQSPRYKVAKRGQDVALRCDPISGHVSLFWYQQALGQGPEFLTYFQNEAQLDKSGLPSDRFFAERPEGSVSTLKIQRTQQEDSAVYLCASSFEGLTGFEQYFGPGTRLTVT.